This TCR beta chain was found in a study of OX40 agonist ivuxolimab in advanced cancers. Study-level results: Clonal expansion in partial responders at 0.1-3.0 mg/kg ranked among the lowest.

Data came from immunoSEQ multiplex PCR; TCRdb stores just in-frame clones and leaves some out. The sample lists tens of thousands of clones; about 88% were seen once. Turning to this clone: Its antigen is unidentified.

It was autoimmune disease history or systemic immunosuppression that excluded patients. The receptor's source is an adult with an advanced solid tumor such as melanoma, head and neck, liver or kidney cancer. This specimen was CD4+ or CD8+ T cells sorted from blood, taken in a trial of the OX40 agonist ivuxolimab.

Written as DNA, the CDR3 is TGTGCCAGCAGTTCCCCAGCGGTCTATGGCTACACCTTC. Residues: CASSSPAVYGYTF. The chain carries TRBV28 and TRBJ1-2; D is undetermined. This CDR3 region has 13 residues. V was cut by 4 bases and J by 4 bases, with 10 bases left in between. In germline, CDR1 is MDHEN, CDR2 SYDVKM.